Shown below are 26 T cell receptor beta chains from a single sample sequenced in a study of breast tumors, draining lymph nodes, adjacent tissues. TCRdb recomputed calls from the multiplex PCR reads with MiXCR, one row per CDR3 protein. Of approximately 250,000 distinct CDR3 sequences listed, 34% are singletons. The lymph nodes were axillary draining lymph nodes from breast cancer patients. Sequences were obtained from axillary lymph node tissue. The receptors originated from a female donor with breast cancer. Some clones in this sample may be carry-over from other donors' samples.

This clonotype was recorded many times. The rearrangement uses TRBV20-1 and TRBJ2-1; 13 bases match TRBD2. From germline, CDR1 is DFQATT and CDR2 SNEGSKA (reference sequence). The trim removed 6 bases at V and 0 bases at J, leaving 5 bases unmatched. This CDR3 has 16 amino acids. The CDR3, as DNA: TGCAGTGCGCGACTAGCGGGGGGCCTCTCCTACAATGAGCAGTTCTTC. Residues: CSARLAGGLSYNEQFF.

Comment on this clonotype: This may arise from a read error, as a much more abundant clone is one base away. V usage is TRBV6-6 and J usage is TRBJ1-3; D remains unclear. Trimming cost V 5 bases and J 0 bases, with 14 bases left between them. The germline gives CDR1 MNHNY, CDR2 SVGAGI (reference sequence). This CDR3 region has 16 residues. The CDR3 DNA follows: TGTGCCAGCAGTCACGATCGGAGACCCTCTGGAAACACCATATATTTT. Translating gives CASSHDRRPSGNTIYF.

To note about this clonotype: In this CDR3 the conserved last residue, phenylalanine or tryptophan, is missing, so a read error is likely. The chain joins TRBV12-5 to TRBJ1-2; D is undetermined. CDR3 size: 12 residues. Trimming took off 5 bases at V and 4 bases at J, with 8 bases between the two ends. Germline values: CDR1 LGHNT, CDR2 FRNRAP. CDR3 DNA: TGTGCTAGTGGTAGCGAGGGCTATGGCTACACCTAC. Translated, it gives CASGSEGYGYTY.

Many counts were recorded for this clonotype. This chain joins TRBV5-1 and TRBJ1-2; unclear D gene. Trimming took 1 base from V and 7 from J, leaving 11 bases between them. Germline CDR1 is SGHRS and CDR2 is YFSETQ. The CDR3 has 13 amino acids. This CDR3 is CASSLRTERGYTF. The CDR3 nucleotides read TGCGCCAGCAGCTTGAGAACGGAGCGTGGCTACACCTTC. Filled out from reference TRBV5-1 and TRBJ1-2, the complete variable domain reads KAGVTQTPRYLIKTRGQQVTLSCSPISGHRSVSWYQQTPGQGLQFLFEYFSETQRNKGNFPGRFSGRQFSNSRSEMNVSTLELGDSALYLCASSLRTERGYTFGSGTRLTVV.

This clonotype was seen only a few times. The CDR3 sequence: CSATGTLGNEQYF. The CDR3 bases are TGCAGTGCTACGGGGACTCTGGGGAATGAGCAGTATTTT. This chain connects TRBV20-1 to TRBJ2-3; D is perhaps TRBD2 (6 bases). V lost 4 bases and J lost 11, with 19 bases in between. Per the germline V gene, CDR1 is DFQATT and CDR2 is SNEGSKA (reference sequence). CDR3 size: 13 residues.

The chain joins TRBV6-5 to TRBJ2-7; possibly TRBD2 for D (6 bases). Germline loops: CDR1 MNHEY, CDR2 SVGAGI. With 8 bases removed from V and 0 bases from J, the gap between germline ends came to 11 bases. The CDR3 totals 13 residues. The CDR3: CASRDSNSYEQYF. Here the CDR3 DNA reads TGTGCCAGCCGGGACTCAAACTCCTACGAGCAGTACTTC.

This clonotype was recorded many times. This chain connects TRBV4-2 to TRBJ2-1, with TRBD1 as a possible D gene (5 bases). Trimming cost V 4 bases and J 0 bases, with 10 bases left between them. Per the germline V gene, CDR1 is LGHNA and CDR2 is YNFKEQ. The CDR3 totals 15 residues. The CDR3 nucleotides read TGTGCCAGCAGCCTGACAGCAAGCTCCTACAATGAGCAGTTCTTC. Its translation: CASSLTASSYNEQFF.

This clonotype was recorded once. This sequence joins TRBV12-3 or TRBV12-4 and TRBJ1-2, with D unclear. The V end lost 5 bases, the J end lost 8 bases, and 18 bases lay between the germline ends. This CDR3 is 14 amino acids long. CDR3 residues: CASSRGYDEQGYTF. In nucleotides, the CDR3 is TGTGCCAGCAGTCGAGGGTACGACGAGCAGGGCTACACCTTC.

This clonotype was seen many times. This chain links TRBV7-2 with TRBJ2-1; 7 nucleotides match TRBD1. The CDR3 loop spans 13 amino acids. V shed 7 bases, J shed 6 bases, and the junction held 6 bases outside the gene matches. Germline V gives CDR1 SGHTA, CDR2 FQGNSA. In DNA form, the CDR3 reads TGTGCCAGCACCCAAGGGGGCTTCAATGAGCAGTTCTTC. Translation gives CASTQGGFNEQFF.

This clonotype came up many times. V gene TRBV4-1 combines with J gene TRBJ1-2; D gene unclear. This CDR3 spans 15 amino acids. Trimming removed 0 bases at V and 2 bases at J, with 10 bases between. Germline CDR1 is MGHRA and CDR2 is YSYEKL. CDR3 loop: CASSQDLGRNYGYTF. The CDR3 nucleotides are TGCGCCAGCAGCCAAGATCTGGGCAGAAACTATGGCTACACCTTC.

The V gene is TRBV24-1, the J gene TRBJ2-1; 9 nucleotides match TRBD1. V shed 4 bases, J shed 5 bases, and the junction held 14 bases outside the gene matches. Germline loops: CDR1 KGHDR, CDR2 SFDVKD. The CDR3 spans 18 residues. The CDR3 reads CATSETPWLGTGNNEQFF. As DNA, the CDR3 is TGTGCCACCAGTGAAACCCCCTGGTTGGGGACAGGGAACAATGAGCAGTTCTTC.

This clonotype was recorded many times. A read error is possible here, since a much larger clone lies one base away. This sequence joins TRBV9 and TRBJ2-7; perhaps TRBD1 as D (6 bases). From germline, CDR1 is SGDLS and CDR2 YYNGEE. The CDR3 extends over 17 amino acids. CDR3 DNA: TGTGCCAGCAGCCCTTCGTATCGGACAGTTATCTCCTCCGAGCAGTACTTC. It specifies CASSPSYRTVISSEQYF.

The CDR3 region has the DNA TGTGCCAGCAGCCCGGGGACAACCTCTGGAAACACCTTC. This gives the protein CASSPGTTSGNTF. V is TRBV9 and J is TRBJ1-2, with a possible D match to TRBD1 (6 bases). Per the germline V gene, CDR1 is SGDLS and CDR2 is YYNGEE. V was clipped by 4 bases and J by 12 bases, with 19 bases between them. CDR3 size: 13 residues.

As for this clonotype: Since the CDR3 does not end with the conserved phenylalanine or tryptophan, this likely comes from a read error. The V gene is TRBV11-2, the J gene TRBJ1-6; 9 nucleotides match TRBD1. The V segment lost 5 bases and the J segment 8 bases; nucleotides outside the gene matches: 7. Germline V CDR1 and CDR2: SGHAT, FQNNGV. The CDR3 covers 15 residues. CDR3 residues: CASSQDRTGDSPLHL. In DNA form, the CDR3 reads TGTGCCAGCAGCCAAGATAGGACAGGGGATTCACCCCTCCACCTT.

This clonotype was detected a few times. The chain carries TRBV7-3 and TRBJ2-5; D ambiguous. The CDR3 runs 12 residues. Germline assignment: CDR1 SGHTA and CDR2 FQGTGA. The ends were cut back, 2 bases at V and 5 bases at J, with 6 bases in the middle. The CDR3: CASSLDGETQYF. DNA of the CDR3: TGTGCCAGCAGCTTAGACGGCGAGACCCAGTACTTC.

This clonotype was observed at least ten times. V usage is TRBV7-3 and J usage is TRBJ2-5; D is perhaps TRBD1 or TRBD2 (5 bases each). In germline, CDR1 is SGHTA, CDR2 FQGTGA. V dropped 4 bases and J dropped 5 bases, with 23 bases sitting between them. The CDR3 spans 17 residues. CDR3 region: CASSSKGQGRRQETQYF. The CDR3 DNA sequence: TGTGCCAGCAGCTCTAAGGGCCAGGGACGGAGACAGGAGACCCAGTACTTC.

The rearrangement uses TRBV5-1 and TRBJ2-1; tentative D call: TRBD1 (6 bases). The CDR3 has 17 residues. From germline, CDR1 is SGHRS and CDR2 YFSETQ. V was shortened by 2 bases and J by 1 base, with 16 bases between the two germline ends. The CDR3 DNA follows: TGCGCCAGCAGCTTACGTGCAGGGGCGGCGTCCTACAATGAGCAGTTCTTC. It encodes CASSLRAGAASYNEQFF.

V and J are TRBV27 and TRBJ1-5; TRBD1 matches 9 bases. Trimming removed 5 bases from V and 4 bases from J; junction bases left unmatched: 3. Germline V gene data show CDR1 as MNHEY and CDR2 as SMNVEV (reference sequence). The CDR3 loop spans 14 amino acids. The CDR3, as DNA: TGTGCCAGCAGTAGGACAGGGGCGAATCAGCCCCAGCATTTT. It specifies CASSRTGANQPQHF.

This clonotype has at least ten counts. CDR3 region: CASSPSSGTGGYGYTF. CDR3 DNA: TGTGCCAGCTCACCCTCCTCCGGGACAGGGGGGTATGGCTACACCTTC. The gene calls are TRBV18 and TRBJ1-2; 11 bases fit TRBD1. Germline CDR1 reads KGHSH; CDR2 reads LQKENI. CDR3 length: 16 amino acids. Trimming removed 3 bases from V and 5 bases from J; junction bases left unmatched: 8.

The chain uses TRBV5-6 and TRBJ2-1; 7 bases map to TRBD2. V lost 4 bases and J lost 10; bases outside the gene matches: 11. The CDR3 runs to 14 residues. CDR1 is SGHDT and CDR2 is YYEEEE in the germline V gene. CDR3 region: CASSIAGATGEQFF. The CDR3 DNA reads TGTGCCAGCAGCATTGCGGGAGCCACCGGGGAGCAGTTCTTC.

This clonotype was detected many times. The V gene is TRBV30, the J gene TRBJ1-2; D gene ambiguous. V gave up 1 base and J gave up 4 bases, with 7 bases separating them. This CDR3 spans 12 amino acids. Germline CDR1 is GTSNPN and CDR2 is SVGIG (reference sequence). CDR3 in amino acids: CAWSGGFYGYTF. The CDR3 bases are TGTGCCTGGAGTGGGGGTTTCTATGGCTACACCTTC.

The chain combines TRBV6-2 or TRBV6-3 with TRBJ1-6; D is undetermined. CDR3 length: 15 amino acids. Trimming took off 6 bases at V and 7 bases at J, with 16 bases between the two ends. Germline CDR1 reads MNHEY; CDR2 reads SVGEGT. The CDR3 DNA reads TGTGCCAGCAGAACCGAGGGTTCGAGGAATTCACCCCTCCACTTT. Translated: CASRTEGSRNSPLHF.

As for this clonotype: A much larger clone differs by one base, so this may be a read error. The gene calls are TRBV5-5 and TRBJ2-5, with D maybe TRBD1 (5 bases). Germline assignment: CDR1 SGHKS and CDR2 YYEKEE (reference sequence). The CDR3 contains 12 residues. The CDR3 is CAGSNQGETQYF. The CDR3, as DNA: TGTGCCGGCAGCAATCAGGGTGAGACCCAGTACTTC.

This clonotype showed up many times. J is TRBJ2-1 and V is TRBV11-2; D could derive from TRBD1 or TRBD2 (5 bases each). Germline V gives CDR1 SGHAT, CDR2 FQNNGV. This CDR3 is 13 amino acids long. V was cut by 1 base and J by 15 bases, with 16 bases left in between. The CDR3 is CASSLGLGEGRFF. The CDR3 DNA is TGTGCCAGCAGCTTAGGGTTGGGGGAAGGTCGGTTCTTC. The entire variable domain, with the rest obtained from reference TRBV11-2 and TRBJ2-1, is as follows: EAGVAQSPRYKIIEKRQSVAFWCNPISGHATLYWYQQILGQGPKLLIQFQNNGVVDDSQLPKDRFSAERLKGVDSTLKIQPAKLEDSAVYLCASSLGLGEGRFFGPGTRLTVL.

This chain links TRBV6-2 or TRBV6-3 with TRBJ1-2, with D tentatively TRBD1 (5 bases). Trimming took 2 bases from V and 0 from J, leaving 10 bases between them. This CDR3 is 15 amino acids long. Germline CDR1 MNHEY, CDR2 SVGEGT. As DNA, the CDR3 is TGTGCCAGCAGTTACGGTGGACAAGCTAACTATGGCTACACCTTC. This gives the protein CASSYGGQANYGYTF.

This clonotype occurred many times. The V and J genes are TRBV20-1 and TRBJ2-7; no definite D call. The V gene lost 2 bases and the J gene lost 4 bases, with 12 bases spanning the gap. Per germline, CDR1 DFQATT and CDR2 SNEGSKA (reference sequence). The CDR3 runs to 13 residues. DNA of the CDR3: TGCAGTGCTAGATACAGCTCTTCTTACGAGCAGTACTTC. Its translation is CSARYSSSYEQYF.